This T cell receptor beta chain came from a study of vaccination and CD4 T cells after COVID-19. Stated treatment: approximately nine-day PBMC culture with coronavirus spike peptide pools or control peptides (ViraFEST assay). Investigators isolated CD4+ T cells by negative selection after about 11 days of culture. Sequenced with the Oncomine TCR Beta short-read assay was DNA taken from cultured CD4+ T cells. TCRdb re-analysed the PCR reads in MiXCR, keeping a single row per CDR3 protein. The data show around 15,000 distinct CDR3 sequences, approximately 71% seen once. This clonotype was detected only once. Its target is unknown. The V end lost 4 bases, the J end lost 0 bases, and 12 bases lay between the germline ends. Germline-derived CDR1 and CDR2 are DFQATT and SNEGSKA (reference sequence). The CDR3 consists of 15 residues.

The sequenced sample consisted of CD4+ T cells from blood, cultured in vitro. The TCR sequence derives from a human donor who had recovered from COVID-19. V usage is TRBV20-1 and J usage is TRBJ2-2, with D possibly being TRBD1 (6 bases). CDR3 region: CSATRGTPNTGELFF. The CDR3 coding sequence is TGCAGTGCTACGAGGGGGACACCGAACACCGGGGAGCTGTTTTTT.